Each of the 18 T cell receptor beta chains below was sequenced from the same sample in a study of blood T cells in healthy people across ages. Together with a sample-barcoded 5' primer, a J-beta primer mix was included in a second PCR lasting about 7 to 12 cycles. MiXCR, applied by TCRdb to the 5' RACE reads, yields one record per CDR3 protein. Here the sample spans some 930,000 distinct CDR3 sequences, just under 30% being singletons. These data also formed part of another study, on T cells of mothers and their children.

The specimen sequenced was blood. Every receptor here comes from a woman aged 40-49 years in good health.

This clonotype was seen a few times. This chain connects TRBV12-3 or TRBV12-4 to TRBJ2-5; possibly TRBD2 for D (5 bases). V shed 6 bases and J shed 11 bases, with 19 bases lying between them. The CDR3 has 13 residues. CDR3 nucleotides: TGTGCCAGCAGCTTTAGTCTCGCCGGGGAGCAGTACTTC. Its translation: CASSFSLAGEQYF.

The chain joins TRBV6-5 to TRBJ2-7, with D perhaps assigned TRBD1 or TRBD2 (5 bases each). Trimming shortened V by 0 bases and J by 0 bases, and 15 bases separated the two germline ends. CDR1 MNHEY and CDR2 SVGAGI come from the germline V gene. There are 17 residues in the CDR3. For the CDR3, the DNA is TGTGCCAGCAGTTACTCGAGGGGTCGGGGTTCCTCCTACGAGCAGTACTTC. As protein: CASSYSRGRGSSYEQYF.

This chain joins TRBV7-6 and TRBJ1-1; D is unclear. Germline values: CDR1 SGHVS, CDR2 FNYEAQ. The CDR3 spans 14 residues. V shed 5 bases and J shed 6 bases, with 16 bases lying between them. CDR3 residues: CASSADGRSPEAFF. The CDR3 DNA is TGTGCCAGCAGCGCAGACGGGAGGAGTCCTGAAGCTTTCTTT.

Concerning this clonotype itself: A much larger clone differs by one base, so this may be a read error. The chain recombines TRBV6-2 or TRBV6-3 with TRBJ1-2, with D possibly matching TRBD1 (5 bases). V lost 6 bases, J lost 8 bases, and 28 bases lay in between. Germline V gene data show CDR1 as MNHEY and CDR2 as SVGEGT. The CDR3 loop spans 17 amino acids. The CDR3 bases are TGTGCCAGCAGCCTCCACAGGCGCCCTGATCTCGCGAACGGCTACACCTTC. As protein: CASSLHRRPDLANGYTF.

This chain links TRBV7-3 with TRBJ1-1; tentative D call: TRBD1 (6 bases). Germline values: CDR1 SGHTA, CDR2 FQGTGA. The CDR3 contains 14 residues. V dropped 6 bases and J dropped 3 bases, with 14 bases sitting between them. For the CDR3, the DNA is TGTGCCAGCAGACAGGGCCCGCTGGACACTGAAGCTTTCTTT. This translates into CASRQGPLDTEAFF.

In its sample, this clonotype was seen once. This sequence may be a read error, since a much larger clone differs from it by one base. The chain links TRBV5-6 to TRBJ2-7; D gene uncertain. V lost 4 bases to trimming and J lost 7 bases, with 18 bases between them. The CDR3 extends over 14 amino acids. Germline V gene sequence: CDR1 SGHDT, CDR2 YYEEEE. CDR3: CASSPVLNLGEQYF. The CDR3 DNA follows: TGTGCCAGCAGCCCGGTGTTGAATTTAGGTGAGCAGTACTTC.

The chain combines TRBV12-3 or TRBV12-4 with TRBJ2-1; 8 positions agree with TRBD1. With 5 bases clipped from V and 6 bases from J, the junction kept 9 bases outside the gene matches. This CDR3 comprises 15 residues. The CDR3 protein is CASSTTGGTPNEQFF. The CDR3 DNA reads as TGTGCCAGCAGTACAACAGGGGGAACCCCCAATGAGCAGTTCTTC.

Only a few counts were recorded for this clonotype. This sequence joins TRBV29-1 and TRBJ1-2, with TRBD1 as a possible D gene (6 bases). Germline CDR1 and CDR2: SQVTM and ANQGSEA. V lost 7 bases and J 3 bases, leaving 27 bases between the germline ends. CDR3 length equals 17 residues. The chain's CDR3 is CSALPGDARPRYYGYTF. The CDR3 bases are TGCAGCGCCCTGCCAGGGGATGCTCGGCCCCGTTACTATGGCTACACCTTC.

In this sample, this clonotype turned up many times. V usage is TRBV29-1 and J usage is TRBJ1-2; 10 bases fit TRBD1. CDR1 is SQVTM and CDR2 is ANQGSEA in the germline V gene. The CDR3 extends over 14 amino acids. Losses at the gene ends were 2 bases for V and 4 bases for J; bases not matched to a gene: 4. The CDR3 region is CSVERRTGGYGYTF. CDR3 DNA sequence: TGCAGCGTTGAACGTCGGACAGGGGGCTATGGCTACACCTTC.

As concerns this clonotype: Given a much more abundant clone one base away, this may be a read error. J is TRBJ1-1 and V is TRBV5-8; a possible D gene is TRBD1 (5 bases). This CDR3 contains 14 residues. V was cut by 7 bases and J by 8 bases, with 21 bases left in between. Germline loops: CDR1 SGHTS, CDR2 YDEGEE. This CDR3 is CASRRGGKEAEAFF. The CDR3 DNA reads as TGTGCCAGCCGGCGGGGGGGAAAAGAGGCAGAAGCTTTCTTT.

Many counts were recorded for this clonotype. The V call is TRBV29-1, the J call TRBJ2-7; 7 bases align to TRBD1. The V segment lost 4 bases and the J segment 3 bases; nucleotides outside the gene matches: 9. The germline gives CDR1 SQVTM, CDR2 ANQGSEA. CDR3 length equals 14 residues. CDR3 bases: TGCAGCGTTGTTCCCGACAGGGCGGGCTACGAGCAGTACTTC. Translated, it gives CSVVPDRAGYEQYF.

The chain links TRBV28 to TRBJ1-2; D not certain. Germline values: CDR1 MDHEN, CDR2 SYDVKM. This CDR3 is 11 amino acids long. V lost 6 bases and J lost 4, with 6 bases in between. CDR3 DNA sequence: TGTGCCAGCAGCCGAACCTATGGCTACACCTTC. Protein sequence: CASSRTYGYTF.

This sequence joins TRBV28 and TRBJ2-1, with 11 bases fitting TRBD2. V was pared by 5 bases and J by 8 bases, with 11 bases of the junction left unmatched. There are 16 residues in the CDR3. In germline, CDR1 is MDHEN, CDR2 SYDVKM. CDR3 protein: CASSLVIAGGPYEQFF. The CDR3 DNA sequence: TGTGCCAGCAGTCTTGTGATAGCGGGGGGGCCCTATGAGCAGTTCTTC.

This chain joins TRBV7-9 and TRBJ2-3, with D hard to call. The CDR3 covers 16 residues. Germline assignment: CDR1 SEHNR and CDR2 FQNEAQ (reference sequence). V lost 5 bases to trimming and J lost 2 bases, with 17 bases between them. The CDR3 nucleotides read TGTGCCAGCAGCCCCGACCCCCATGCCTTCACAGATACGCAGTATTTT. This gives the protein CASSPDPHAFTDTQYF.

This clonotype was observed at least ten times. This rearrangement joins TRBV27 to TRBJ2-1; D is tentatively TRBD1 or TRBD2 (5 bases each). From germline, CDR1 is MNHEY and CDR2 SMNVEV (reference sequence). V dropped 7 bases and J dropped 4 bases, with 17 bases sitting between them. The CDR3 totals 15 residues. CDR3 region: CASIDTGTDYNEQFF. The CDR3 DNA is TGTGCCAGCATCGACACCGGGACGGATTACAATGAGCAGTTCTTC.

The chain links TRBV27 to TRBJ2-7; either TRBD1 or TRBD2 may fit D (6 bases each). There are 15 residues in the CDR3. Germline CDR1 is MNHEY and CDR2 is SMNVEV (reference sequence). Trimming pared 2 bases from V and 7 bases from J, leaving 18 bases between. CDR3 DNA sequence: TGTGCCAGCAGTTTAACGGGGGCACTCTACAATGAGCAGTACTTC. Its translation is CASSLTGALYNEQYF.

The V and J genes are TRBV20-1 and TRBJ1-4; no clear D gene. There are 8 residues in the CDR3. Per germline, CDR1 DFQATT and CDR2 SNEGSKA (reference sequence). The V and J ends lost 2 bases and 14 bases respectively, with 3 bases between them. The CDR3 spells CSARNLFF. CDR3 bases: TGCAGTGCTAGAAATCTGTTTTTT.

Worth noting for this clonotype: This could be a read error, since a much larger clone is one nucleotide away. This chain joins TRBV7-3 and TRBJ2-3, with TRBD2 as a possible D gene (6 bases). The CDR3 spans 15 residues. Germline values: CDR1 SGHTA, CDR2 FQGTGA. The ends were cut back, 5 bases at V and 1 base at J, with 13 bases in the middle. The CDR3 region has the DNA TGTGCCAGCAGCCCCGGACTACATCGCACAGATACGCAGTATTTT. Amino acid sequence: CASSPGLHRTDTQYF.